This T cell receptor (beta chain) was recorded in a study of blood T cell repertoires in COVID-19. The V gene's germline CDR1 is LNHDA and CDR2 SQIVND (reference sequence). The CDR3 spans 14 residues. Trimming took 6 bases from V and 5 from J, leaving 13 bases between them. Original analysis: Reference gene primer amplification gave estimated nucleated cell counts. TCRdb's copy holds only in-frame clones and misses some; the assay was immunoSEQ multiplex PCR. V and J calls and clone size are as listed in that table; D and trimming were resolved from the DNA. This sample has about 78,000 clones, with roughly 90% found just once.

The sequencing sample was made of peripheral blood. This clonotype originated in an elderly woman with acute or convalescent COVID-19. The chain couples TRBV19 to TRBJ1-4; tentatively, D is TRBD1 (6 bases). The CDR3 sequence is CASSRAGANEKLFF. The DNA for the CDR3 is TGTGCCAGTAGCCGAGCGGGGGCGAATGAAAAACTGTTTTTT.